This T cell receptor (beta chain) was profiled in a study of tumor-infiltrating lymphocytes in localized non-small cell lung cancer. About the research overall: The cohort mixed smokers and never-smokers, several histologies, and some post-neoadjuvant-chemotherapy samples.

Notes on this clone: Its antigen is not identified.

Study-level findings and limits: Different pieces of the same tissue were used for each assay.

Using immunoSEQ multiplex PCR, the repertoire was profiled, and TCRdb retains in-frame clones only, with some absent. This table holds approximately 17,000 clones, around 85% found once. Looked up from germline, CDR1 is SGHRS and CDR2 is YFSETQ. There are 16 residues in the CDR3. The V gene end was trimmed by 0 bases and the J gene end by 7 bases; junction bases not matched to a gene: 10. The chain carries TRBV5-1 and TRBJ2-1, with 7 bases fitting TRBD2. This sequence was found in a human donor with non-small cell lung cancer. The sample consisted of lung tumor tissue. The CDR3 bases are TGCGCCAGCAGCTTGGAGATGACTAGCAGTGGGAATGAGCAGTTCTTC. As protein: CASSLEMTSSGNEQFF. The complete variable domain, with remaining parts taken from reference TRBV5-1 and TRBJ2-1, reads KAGVTQTPRYLIKTRGQQVTLSCSPISGHRSVSWYQQTPGQGLQFLFEYFSETQRNKGNFPGRFSGRQFSNSRSEMNVSTLELGDSALYLCASSLEMTSSGNEQFFGPGTRLTVL.